The 27 T cell receptor beta chains below were found in one sample sequenced in a study of a mutant IDH1 vaccine in newly diagnosed glioma. The table came from immunoSEQ multiplex PCR; TCRdb's copy has only in-frame clones and leaves some out. The sample carries approximately 35,000 clones, roughly 88% recorded once. These TCRs' antigens remain unknown. Noted time point: week 23, last vaccination. Every vaccine dose comprised 300 ug of mutant IDH1 20-mer peptide plus topical imiquimod. The sample here was PBMCs, taken from a glioma patient whose treatment included an IDH1 peptide vaccine. The receptors originated from a man in his forties with glioma.

The chain has TRBV18 and TRBJ2-7; 7 bases are a match to TRBD1. V gave up 1 base and J gave up 0 bases; unmatched junction bases: 9. The CDR3 covers 17 residues. The V gene's germline CDR1 is KGHSH and CDR2 LQKENI. The CDR3 DNA follows: TGTGCCAGCTCACCACTCGCGACAGGGCAGTACTCCTACGAGCAGTACGTC. Amino acid sequence: CASSPLATGQYSYEQYV.

This chain joins TRBV11-2 and TRBJ2-5, with a possible D match to TRBD1 (5 bases). Per the germline V gene, CDR1 is SGHAT and CDR2 is FQNNGV. The CDR3 has 15 residues. Trimming pared 2 bases from V and 4 bases from J, leaving 14 bases between. The CDR3 loop reads CASSLLGLRGETQYF. As DNA, the CDR3 is TGTGCCAGCAGCTTATTGGGTCTTAGGGGAGAGACCCAGTACTTC.

The V and J genes are TRBV7-9 and TRBJ2-3; possible D gene TRBD1, 5 bases. V was pared by 4 bases and J by 2 bases, with 10 bases between. CDR1 and CDR2 from the germline V gene are SEHNR and FQNEAQ (reference sequence). The CDR3 runs to 14 residues. The CDR3 bases are TGTGCCAGCAGCTCCATTGGGGCCACAGATACGCAGTATTTT. Its translation: CASSSIGATDTQYF.

The chain couples TRBV6-5 to TRBJ1-6; D is undetermined. Trimming left V 4 bases short and J 6 bases short, with 4 bases between. CDR1 is MNHEY, CDR2 SVGAGI, per germline. This CDR3 has 12 residues. The CDR3 reads CASSFVNSPLHF. The DNA for the CDR3 is TGTGCCAGCAGTTTTGTTAATTCACCCCTCCACTTT.

The chain couples TRBV6-1 to TRBJ1-6, with a tentative D call TRBD1 (6 bases). The ends were cut back, 2 bases at V and 9 bases at J, with 17 bases in the middle. From germline, CDR1 is MNHNS and CDR2 SASEGT. The CDR3 contains 16 residues. CDR3 coding DNA: TGTGCCAGCAGTGAAACTGCTTCTGAGGGGGGTTCACCCCTCCACTTT. Protein: CASSETASEGGSPLHF.

The CDR3, as DNA: TGTGCCAGCAGCTTGGCCGTCTCCCTGGGGGCAGATACGCAGTATTTT. Translated: CASSLAVSLGADTQYF. The rearrangement joins TRBV5-6 to TRBJ2-3; D tentatively reads TRBD1 or TRBD2 (5 bases each). CDR3 length: 16 residues. Germline V lookup: CDR1 SGHDT, CDR2 YYEEEE. V lost 0 bases and J 4 bases, leaving 15 bases between the germline ends.

The genes are TRBV28 and TRBJ1-5; 12 positions agree with TRBD1. CDR3 length: 20 residues. Germline V gene data show CDR1 as MDHEN and CDR2 as SYDVKM. The trim removed 4 bases at V and 0 bases at J, leaving 13 bases unmatched. The CDR3 coding sequence is TGTGCCAGCAGTTGGGGGACAGGGGGCTTCCTATCATATAGCAATCAGCCCCAGCATTTT. Its translation is CASSWGTGGFLSYSNQPQHF.

The V call is TRBV6-1, the J call TRBJ1-3; 8 bases line up with TRBD1. V trimming: 5 bases; J trimming: 2 bases; junction bases outside the gene matches: 5. Germline V CDR1 and CDR2: MNHNS, SASEGT. The CDR3 length is 15 residues. The CDR3 DNA follows: TGTGCCAGCAGTTCCCGACAGGGGACTGGAAACACCATATATTTT. The encoded protein is CASSSRQGTGNTIYF.

The genes are TRBV11-3 and TRBJ2-7; 10 bases line up with TRBD2. The CDR3 totals 14 residues. Germline V lookup: CDR1 SGHNT, CDR2 YENEEA. After removal of 4 bases from V and 4 bases from J, the junction contained 4 bases not matched to a gene. DNA of the CDR3: TGTGCCAGCAGCTACCAGCGGGAGGGTTACGAGCAGTACTTC. Translated, it gives CASSYQREGYEQYF.

This sequence joins TRBV4-1 and TRBJ1-5, with D tentatively TRBD1 (5 bases). Looked up from germline, CDR1 is MGHRA and CDR2 is YSYEKL. V was clipped by 5 bases and J by 6 bases, with 14 bases between them. The CDR3 totals 14 residues. The CDR3 loop reads CASSLAGPGQPQHF. CDR3 DNA: TGCGCCAGCAGCTTAGCGGGACCGGGTCAGCCCCAGCATTTT.

V is TRBV27 and J is TRBJ1-5; D possibly corresponds to TRBD1 (5 bases). This CDR3 comprises 16 residues. Per the germline V gene, CDR1 is MNHEY and CDR2 is SMNVEV (reference sequence). V lost 5 bases to trimming and J lost 3 bases, with 17 bases between them. CDR3 coding DNA: TGTGCCAGCAGTCCCAGCCCGGGGACTCACAATCAGCCCCAGCATTTT. Protein: CASSPSPGTHNQPQHF.

The chain joins TRBV5-6 to TRBJ1-2, with no clear D. Germline assignment: CDR1 SGHDT and CDR2 YYEEEE. The CDR3 spans 12 residues. With 0 bases removed from V and 9 bases from J, the gap between germline ends came to 9 bases. The CDR3 coding sequence is TGTGCCAGCAGCTTGGCGGGGATTCGCTACACCTTC. Amino acids: CASSLAGIRYTF.

By its share, this clone is medium-sized (0.01 to 0.1%). This rearrangement joins TRBV5-1 to TRBJ2-3, with D perhaps TRBD1 (5 bases). Deletions cut 2 bases from V and 3 bases from J, with 10 bases between. CDR1 is SGHRS, CDR2 YFSETQ, per germline. The CDR3 loop spans 14 amino acids. The CDR3 spells CASSFREETDTQYF. CDR3 nucleotides: TGCGCCAGCAGCTTCAGGGAAGAGACAGATACGCAGTATTTT.

The rearrangement links TRBV6-4 to TRBJ2-3, with D perhaps assigned TRBD1 or TRBD2 (5 bases each). Trimming shortened V by 2 bases and J by 0 bases, and 9 bases separated the two germline ends. Germline lookup yields CDR1 MRHNA and CDR2 SNTAGT. This CDR3 region has 15 residues. In DNA, the CDR3 is TGTGCCAGCAGTGACCAGTGGGGGAGCACAGATACGCAGTATTTT. Protein sequence: CASSDQWGSTDTQYF.

The chain combines TRBV5-6 with TRBJ2-3; 8 bases are a match to TRBD1. This CDR3 spans 17 amino acids. Germline loops: CDR1 SGHDT, CDR2 YYEEEE. Trimming took 7 bases from V and 1 from J; bases not matched to a gene: 14. The CDR3 bases are TGTGCCAGCGGAGGACAGGGATCTACAAGTGGCACAGATACGCAGTATTTT. Protein: CASGGQGSTSGTDTQYF.

The chain has TRBV2 and TRBJ2-1; 13 bases line up with TRBD2. There are 21 residues in the CDR3. V shed 3 bases and J 0 bases; nucleotides not matched to a gene: 14. From germline, CDR1 is SNHLY and CDR2 FYNNEI. DNA for the CDR3: TGTGCCAGCAGTGAGGATAGGAGGCGACTAGCGGGAGGAAGCTCCTACAATGAGCAGTTCTTC. This encodes CASSEDRRRLAGGSSYNEQFF.

The chain employs TRBV11-2 and TRBJ1-3, with D possibly being TRBD1 (5 bases). Germline assignment: CDR1 SGHAT and CDR2 FQNNGV. The germline V and J ends were trimmed by 3 bases and 6 bases, with 12 bases remaining between them. The CDR3 runs 14 residues. The CDR3 nucleotides are TGTGCCAGCAGCTTCGCGCAGGGTGAAAACACCATATATTTT. Its protein product is CASSFAQGENTIYF.

V usage is TRBV10-3 and J usage is TRBJ2-5; possibly TRBD1 for D (6 bases). The CDR3 consists of 15 residues. Germline CDR1 is ENHRY and CDR2 is SYGVKD. Trimming took off 6 bases at V and 2 bases at J, with 16 bases between the two ends. CDR3 amino acids: CAIRGAALEQETQYF. CDR3 nucleotide sequence: TGTGCCATCAGGGGGGCGGCTCTGGAACAAGAGACCCAGTACTTC.

The chain combines TRBV6-5 with TRBJ2-2; TRBD1 might be the D (6 bases). V lost 0 bases and J 1 base, leaving 9 bases between the germline ends. The CDR3 length is 16 residues. CDR1 and CDR2 (germline): MNHEY, SVGAGI. This chain's CDR3 is CASSYSGHLNTGELFF. In DNA, the CDR3 is TGTGCCAGCAGTTACTCGGGACATCTGAACACCGGGGAGCTGTTTTTT.

CDR3 loop: CAWSPSWHTEAFF. In nucleotides, the CDR3 is TGTGCCTGGAGTCCATCCTGGCACACTGAAGCTTTCTTT. The chain joins TRBV30 to TRBJ1-1, with unresolved D. The CDR3 consists of 13 residues. The V and J ends lost 2 bases and 3 bases respectively, with 10 bases between them. Germline V gene sequence: CDR1 GTSNPN, CDR2 SVGIG (reference sequence). The whole variable domain, remainder taken from reference TRBV30 and TRBJ1-1, is SQTIHQWPATLVQPVGSPLSLECTVEGTSNPNLYWYRQAAGRGLQLLFYSVGIGQISSEVPQNLSASRPQDRQFILSSKKLLLSDSGFYLCAWSPSWHTEAFFGQGTRLTVV.

A single count supports this clone. V usage is TRBV5-4 and J usage is TRBJ1-3; TRBD1 matches 8 bases. V lost 2 bases to trimming and J lost 5 bases; unmatched junction nucleotides: 6. Germline V gene sequence: CDR1 SGHNT, CDR2 YYREEE (reference sequence). The CDR3 runs 15 residues. The CDR3 is CASSFYGTGRNTIYF. CDR3 in DNA: TGTGCCAGCAGCTTCTACGGGACAGGCAGAAACACCATATATTTT.

The chain couples TRBV7-2 to TRBJ2-1; D gene ambiguous. This CDR3 region has 11 residues. V shed 4 bases and J shed 9 bases, with 7 bases lying between them. Germline CDR1 SGHTA, CDR2 FQGNSA. Here the CDR3 DNA reads TGTGCCAGCAGCTCACAGCTTGAGCAGTTCTTC. Amino acid sequence: CASSSQLEQFF.

The genes are TRBV21-1 and TRBJ2-7; the table's D call of TRBD1 was not tested on the DNA. TRBV21-1 constitutes a pseudogene. The CDR3 contains 18 residues. The CDR3 nucleotides read TGTGCCAGCAGCACGGACCCTGGGGGGACAGGGGATTCCTACGAGCAGTACTTC. As protein: CASSTDPGGTGDSYEQYF.

This clone was seen only once. The chain combines TRBV19 with TRBJ1-6; 9 bases fit TRBD1. This CDR3 contains 17 residues. Germline V gives CDR1 LNHDA, CDR2 SQIVND (reference sequence). With V trimmed by 6 bases and J by 6 bases, 12 bases remained unmatched. The CDR3 sequence is CASSHGQGPGGNSPLHF. CDR3 DNA sequence: TGTGCCAGTAGCCACGGACAGGGGCCGGGGGGTAATTCACCCCTCCACTTT.

The chain couples TRBV5-1 to TRBJ1-1; no definite D call. The germline CDR1 and CDR2 sequences are SGHRS and YFSETQ. V shed 2 bases and J shed 0 bases, with 11 bases lying between them. The CDR3 has 15 amino acids. CDR3 amino acids: CASSFGGEMNTEAFF. The CDR3 DNA is TGCGCCAGCAGCTTCGGCGGGGAAATGAACACTGAAGCTTTCTTT.

The rearrangement links TRBV6-4 to TRBJ2-1; D is possibly TRBD2 (5 bases). The ends were cut back, 3 bases at V and 0 bases at J, with 6 bases in the middle. Per the germline V gene, CDR1 is MRHNA and CDR2 is SNTAGT. The CDR3 covers 14 residues. The CDR3 loop is CASSERDSYNEQFF. DNA of the CDR3: TGTGCCAGCAGTGAGAGGGACTCCTACAATGAGCAGTTCTTC.

This clone showed up just a few times. The genes are TRBV4-1 and TRBJ2-1; 9 bases map to TRBD2. J lost 4 bases, V lost 1 base, and 2 bases had no gene match. The germline V gene has CDR1 MGHRA and CDR2 YSYEKL. CDR3 length: 15 amino acids. The CDR3 DNA is TGCGCCAGCAGCCAAGCGGCGGGGGGGTACAATGAGCAGTTCTTC. It encodes CASSQAAGGYNEQFF.